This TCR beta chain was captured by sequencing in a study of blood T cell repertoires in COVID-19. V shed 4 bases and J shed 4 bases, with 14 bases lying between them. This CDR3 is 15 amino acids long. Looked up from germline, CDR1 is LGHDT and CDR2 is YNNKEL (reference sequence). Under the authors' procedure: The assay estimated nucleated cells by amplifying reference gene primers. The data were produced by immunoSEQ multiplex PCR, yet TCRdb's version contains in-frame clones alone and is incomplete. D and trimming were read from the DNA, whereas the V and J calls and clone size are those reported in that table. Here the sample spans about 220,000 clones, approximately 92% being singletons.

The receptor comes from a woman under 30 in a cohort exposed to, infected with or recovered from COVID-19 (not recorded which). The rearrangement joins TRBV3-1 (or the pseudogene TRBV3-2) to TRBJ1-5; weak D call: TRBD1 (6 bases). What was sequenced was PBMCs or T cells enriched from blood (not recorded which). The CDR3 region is CASSRYLGGNQPQHF. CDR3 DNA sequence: TGTGCCAGCAGCCGGTACCTAGGGGGAAATCAGCCCCAGCATTTT.